The 23 T cell receptor beta chains below come from one sample, sequenced in a study of shared T cell receptors in the human thymus (dated by TCRdb to about 2021). The library was made by the immunoSEQ multiplex PCR assay. Not all clones reach the TCRdb copy of this immuneACCESS table, which keeps in-frame sequences only. Checked studies attribute under half of the gap to unresolved V genes and leave the rest unexplained. In all, the sample holds about 660,000 clones, and around 87% of those were seen once. The ten largest clones represent 0.0095% to 0.011% of the sample. These data also formed part of another study, on human thymus T cells.

Sequenced input: thymocytes. The receptors stem from a boy younger than two with a congenital heart defect. Donor details come from another sample of the same person, matched by shared clones.

This chain uses TRBV5-1 with TRBJ2-5; TRBD2 might be the D (6 bases). Germline assignment: CDR1 SGHRS and CDR2 YFSETQ. V gave up 0 bases and J gave up 0 bases, with 18 bases separating them. The CDR3 covers 18 residues. CDR3 sequence: CASSLAAGKGLYQETQYF. The CDR3 region has the DNA TGCGCCAGCAGCTTGGCGGCGGGAAAGGGCCTGTACCAAGAGACCCAGTACTTC.

The chain joins TRBV19 to TRBJ2-5; possible D gene TRBD1, 6 bases. V was pared by 4 bases and J by 3 bases, with 21 bases between. CDR1 is LNHDA, CDR2 SQIVND, per germline (reference sequence). The CDR3 covers 17 residues. CDR3 DNA: TGTGCCAGTAGTACAGTTGCAGGGGATCTGGGCAAAGAGACCCAGTACTTC. Its translation: CASSTVAGDLGKETQYF.

This clone was seen just once. V and J are TRBV28 and TRBJ1-4, with D tentatively TRBD1 (5 bases). Germline-derived CDR1 and CDR2 are MDHEN and SYDVKM. The CDR3 spans 16 residues. The V gene lost 6 bases and the J gene lost 6 bases, with 20 bases spanning the gap. CDR3 sequence (DNA): TGTGCCAGCAGGCCAACTCCAGGGAGGTGGGATGAAAAACTGTTTTTT. Protein: CASRPTPGRWDEKLFF.

The CDR3 region is CASRPALGPNTEAFF. CDR3 nucleotide sequence: TGTGCCAGCAGGCCTGCTTTGGGGCCAAACACTGAAGCTTTCTTT. This rearrangement joins TRBV6-5 to TRBJ1-1; a weak D match, TRBD1 (5 bases). The CDR3 covers 15 residues. CDR1 and CDR2 (germline): MNHEY, SVGAGI. V lost 6 bases, J lost 2 bases, and 16 bases lay in between.

V gene TRBV30 combines with J gene TRBJ2-7, with unresolved D. The ends were cut back, 3 bases at V and 5 bases at J, with 11 bases in the middle. Looked up from germline, CDR1 is GTSNPN and CDR2 is SVGIG (reference sequence). The CDR3 runs 12 residues. Written as DNA, the CDR3 is TGTGCCTGGAGAGCACAGTCGGACGAGCAGTACTTC. This encodes CAWRAQSDEQYF. The variable domain in full, with the rest retrieved from reference TRBV30 and TRBJ2-7, is SQTIHQWPATLVQPVGSPLSLECTVEGTSNPNLYWYRQAAGRGLQLLFYSVGIGQISSEVPQNLSASRPQDRQFILSSKKLLLSDSGFYLCAWRAQSDEQYFGPGTRLTVT.

The V gene is TRBV7-9, the J gene TRBJ2-1; weak D call: TRBD2 (5 bases). The CDR3 totals 18 residues. CDR1 and CDR2 from the germline V gene are SEHNR and FQNEAQ (reference sequence). V was trimmed by 5 bases and J by 8 bases, leaving 28 bases between them. CDR3 in DNA: TGTGCCAGCAGCCCCACAGAAGCGGAGATCTCGGGGTGTCATGAGCAGTTCTTC. Protein: CASSPTEAEISGCHEQFF. The full variable domain, its missing parts supplied by reference TRBV7-9 and TRBJ2-1, is DTGVSQNPRHKITKRGQNVTFRCDPISEHNRLYWYRQTLGQGPEFLTYFQNEAQLEKSRLLSDRFSAERPKGSFSTLEIQRTEQGDSAMYLCASSPTEAEISGCHEQFFGPGTRLTVL.

This chain connects TRBV28 to TRBJ2-7, with TRBD2 matching 8 bases. The CDR3 is made up of 15 amino acids. Germline CDR1 is MDHEN and CDR2 is SYDVKM. Trimming removed 6 bases from V and 9 bases from J; junction bases left unmatched: 16. CDR3 amino acids: CASSGRGEREPVQYF. The CDR3 region has the DNA TGTGCCAGCAGCGGGAGGGGGGAACGGGAACCCGTGCAGTACTTC. Using reference TRBV28 and TRBJ2-7 for the parts outside the CDR3, the full variable domain is DVKVTQSSRYLVKRTGEKVFLECVQDMDHENMFWYRQDPGLGLRLIYFSYDVKMKEKGDIPEGYSVSREKKERFSLILESASTNQTSMYLCASSGRGEREPVQYFGPGTRLTVT.

In this sample, this clone turned up once. The chain is built from TRBV4-3 and TRBJ2-1, with 14 bases lining up with TRBD2. This CDR3 spans 18 amino acids. With 1 base clipped from V and 6 bases from J, the junction kept 8 bases outside the gene matches. Germline assignment: CDR1 LGHNA and CDR2 YSLEER. The DNA for the CDR3 is TGCGCCAGCAGCCAAGTGGCTACCGGGACTAGCGGGGGCAATGAGCAGTTCTTC. Translating it yields CASSQVATGTSGGNEQFF.

The J gene is TRBJ2-4, the V gene TRBV28; 10 bases line up with TRBD1. Looked up from germline, CDR1 is MDHEN and CDR2 is SYDVKM. The CDR3 is made up of 19 amino acids. The trim removed 7 bases at V and 9 bases at J, leaving 24 bases unmatched. The CDR3 sequence: CASTPVGGQGMAKGAIQYF. Here the CDR3 DNA reads TGTGCCAGCACCCCCGTGGGGGGACAGGGGATGGCTAAGGGGGCCATTCAGTACTTC.

V is TRBV19 and J is TRBJ1-5, with D maybe TRBD1 (5 bases). Trimming shortened V by 4 bases and J by 2 bases, and 18 bases separated the two germline ends. This CDR3 spans 17 amino acids. The germline gives CDR1 LNHDA, CDR2 SQIVND (reference sequence). The CDR3 is CASSTGTYGVGNQPQHF. CDR3 DNA: TGTGCCAGTAGTACCGGGACTTATGGGGTCGGCAATCAGCCCCAGCATTTT.

This chain links TRBV4-3 with TRBJ2-5, with 9 bases lining up with TRBD2. This CDR3 comprises 18 residues. V dropped 4 bases and J dropped 2; count of bases not matched to a gene: 14. Germline CDR1 is LGHNA and CDR2 is YSLEER. DNA of the CDR3: TGCGCCAGCAGCCGATCTCTCTCCGAGCGGGAGGTGCAAGAGACCCAGTACTTC. Translating gives CASSRSLSEREVQETQYF.

The rearrangement uses TRBV7-2 and TRBJ2-7; TRBD1 matches at 7 bases. The V segment lost 1 base and the J segment 9 bases; nucleotides outside the gene matches: 12. CDR1 is SGHTA, CDR2 FQGNSA, per germline. CDR3 size: 15 residues. Here the CDR3 reads CASSLEASTGLGQYF. The CDR3 nucleotides are TGTGCCAGCAGCTTAGAAGCGTCGACAGGGCTCGGGCAGTACTTC.

This chain connects TRBV2 to TRBJ1-5; tentative D call: TRBD1 (5 bases). With 3 bases removed from V and 6 bases from J, the gap between germline ends came to 12 bases. CDR3 size: 14 residues. In germline, CDR1 is SNHLY, CDR2 FYNNEI. The CDR3, as DNA: TGTGCCAGCAGTGAGGGGCGAGCAGGTCAGCCCCAGCATTTT. It yields the protein CASSEGRAGQPQHF.

The V and J genes are TRBV5-1 and TRBJ1-2; D gene unclear. Per germline, CDR1 SGHRS and CDR2 YFSETQ. The CDR3 is 13 amino acids. V dropped 1 base and J dropped 4 bases, with 8 bases sitting between them. This CDR3 reads CASSLSRSYGYTF. Here the CDR3 DNA reads TGCGCCAGCAGCTTGTCCCGGTCCTATGGCTACACCTTC.

The genes are TRBV19 and TRBJ2-2; 7 bases are shared with TRBD2. The V gene end was trimmed by 5 bases and the J gene end by 6 bases; junction bases not matched to a gene: 6. Germline V CDR1 and CDR2: LNHDA, SQIVND (reference sequence). This CDR3 spans 14 amino acids. The DNA for the CDR3 is TGTGCCAGTAGTCCCGGGACTACTGCCGGGGAGCTGTTTTTT. Encoded protein: CASSPGTTAGELFF.

The V and J genes are TRBV7-2 and TRBJ2-7; 12 bases match TRBD2. This CDR3 comprises 15 residues. Trimming removed 1 base from V and 6 bases from J; junction bases left unmatched: 4. Germline V gives CDR1 SGHTA, CDR2 FQGNSA. CDR3 region: CASSLVASGRVEQYF. The DNA of the CDR3 is TGTGCCAGCAGCTTAGTAGCTAGCGGGAGGGTCGAGCAGTACTTC.

V usage is TRBV6-6 and J usage is TRBJ2-7; 11 nucleotides align to TRBD2. Germline assignment: CDR1 MNHNY and CDR2 SVGAGI (reference sequence). After removal of 5 bases from V and 4 bases from J, the junction contained 10 bases not matched to a gene. This CDR3 has 16 amino acids. CDR3 in amino acids: CASSNWGASGRYEQYF. CDR3 in DNA: TGTGCCAGCAGTAACTGGGGGGCTAGCGGGAGGTACGAGCAGTACTTC.

This rearrangement joins TRBV10-2 to TRBJ2-3; 15 bases line up with TRBD2. Trimming at V came to 7 bases and at J to 4 bases, leaving 15 bases not matched to a gene. Germline loops: CDR1 WSHSY, CDR2 SAAADI. This CDR3 spans 19 amino acids. This CDR3 reads CASKGNERTSGRAPDTQYF. The CDR3 DNA follows: TGCGCCAGCAAAGGAAACGAAAGGACTAGCGGGAGGGCCCCAGATACGCAGTATTTT.

V usage is TRBV4-3 and J usage is TRBJ2-3; 11 bases match TRBD1. The CDR3 extends over 14 amino acids. V lost 4 bases, J lost 6 bases, and 3 bases stayed unmatched. The germline V gene has CDR1 LGHNA and CDR2 YSLEER. CDR3 region: CASSRTGGSDTQYF. The CDR3 DNA reads TGCGCCAGCAGCCGGACAGGGGGCTCGGATACGCAGTATTTT.

The chain uses TRBV20-1 and TRBJ1-4; D is uncertain. The CDR3 length is 11 residues. V lost 3 bases and J lost 8, with 7 bases in between. Germline loops: CDR1 DFQATT, CDR2 SNEGSKA (reference sequence). CDR3 sequence (DNA): TGCAGTGCTAGCCTCTACGAAAAACTGTTTTTT. Translating it yields CSASLYEKLFF.

V usage is TRBV5-6 and J usage is TRBJ2-7, with 7 bases that match TRBD2. CDR3 length: 15 residues. Per the germline V gene, CDR1 is SGHDT and CDR2 is YYEEEE. J lost 3 bases, V lost 2 bases, and 8 bases had no gene match. CDR3: CASSFYGTKLYEQYF. For the CDR3, the DNA is TGTGCCAGCAGCTTTTACGGGACTAAGCTCTACGAGCAGTACTTC.

This sequence joins TRBV7-6 and TRBJ2-2, with 14 bases fitting TRBD2. The CDR3 is 20 residues long. V dropped 3 bases and J dropped 2; count of bases not matched to a gene: 11. The germline gives CDR1 SGHVS, CDR2 FNYEAQ. The CDR3 is CASSFPGWTSGRTNTGELFF. In DNA, the CDR3 is TGTGCCAGCAGCTTTCCCGGGTGGACTAGCGGGAGGACTAACACCGGGGAGCTGTTTTTT.

The chain employs TRBV6-5 and TRBJ2-3; 8 bases are shared with TRBD1. The germline gives CDR1 MNHEY, CDR2 SVGAGI. The CDR3 spans 15 residues. J lost 2 bases, V lost 7 bases, and 8 bases had no gene match. The DNA of the CDR3 is TGTGCCAGCACTGGGACAGGAGAACTCACAGATACGCAGTATTTT. It codes for CASTGTGELTDTQYF.